This paragraph reports one T cell receptor beta chain. Antigen unknown. Germline V CDR1 and CDR2: GTSNPN, SVGIG (reference sequence). The CDR3 covers 15 residues. The V gene end was trimmed by 4 bases and the J gene end by 10 bases; junction bases not matched to a gene: 13. The use of a sample-barcoded 5' primer and a J-beta primer mix characterized a second PCR of about 7 to 12 cycles. Each sample yielded at least 2.5 million CDR3-containing paired-end reads. TCRdb called the 5' RACE reads again in MiXCR, with one record for every CDR3 protein. The data contain some 1.5 million distinct CDR3 sequences, about 45% of them singletons. These data belong to a study of blood T cells in healthy people across ages. Whole-study findings and limits: While age rose, TCR beta diversity per million T cells dropped in a roughly linear way. Changes in expanded clonotypes were possibly confounded, as the CMV status of donors was unknown.

Each donor's blood draw was 8.5 to 10 milliliters of peripheral blood. V gene TRBV30 combines with J gene TRBJ1-4; 9 bases line up with TRBD1. This receptor was taken from a woman under 30 in good health. The sequenced sample was blood. Here the CDR3 reads CAWTSPGTGRGKLFF. The CDR3 coding sequence is TGTGCCTGGACCTCTCCCGGGACAGGGCGAGGAAAACTGTTTTTT.